The 28 T cell receptor beta chains reported below all come from one sample, sequenced in a study of human T cells and chemical hapten exposure. Time point in this sample: patch test 3, about 24 weeks after DPC sensitization. Treatment here: therapeutic diphenylcyclopropenone sensitization with weekly scalp DPC. TCRdb reanalysed the RACE reads using MiXCR and keeps one entry per CDR3 protein. This sample has some 30,000 distinct CDR3 sequences, with approximately 5.8% found just once. Sequences were derived from whole blood, sampled in connection with sensitization to the hapten diphenylcyclopropenone (DPC). The source of these receptors is a man under 40 with alopecia areata. Some clones in this sample may be carry-over from other donors' samples.

There are many counts of this clonotype. The CDR3 protein is CASSPGGILQETQYF. CDR3 in DNA: TGTGCCAGCTCACCGGGCGGGATACTCCAAGAGACCCAGTACTTC. This chain links TRBV18 with TRBJ2-5; possible D gene TRBD2, 6 bases. The CDR3 loop spans 15 amino acids. Germline V gene lookup returns CDR1 KGHSH and CDR2 LQKENI. V was pared by 3 bases and J by 1 base, with 12 bases between.

This clonotype showed up many times. No DNA is shown, since the ends of the CDR3 on it are uncertain; the CDR3 is the one TCRdb lists. This chain connects TRBV7-9 to TRBJ1-4. The germline V gene has CDR1 SEHNR and CDR2 FQNEAQ (reference sequence). The CDR3 spans 15 amino acids, including both terminal residues. CDR3 residues: CASSLGSDLKKNCFF.

This clonotype occurred many times. The chain employs TRBV4-3 and TRBJ2-3; D remains ambiguous. This CDR3 region has 16 residues. V lost 0 bases and J 1 base, leaving 11 bases between the germline ends. The germline gives CDR1 LGHNA, CDR2 YSLEER. This CDR3 reads CASSQENRGGTDTQYF. The CDR3, as DNA: TGCGCCAGCAGCCAAGAGAATCGAGGAGGCACAGATACGCAGTATTTT.

This clonotype was counted many times. The CDR3 protein is CASSSERKGNEQYF. The CDR3 DNA reads as TGCGCCAGCAGCTCGGAGCGGAAGGGTAACGAGCAGTACTTC. This chain links TRBV5-1 with TRBJ2-7, with a tentative D call TRBD2 (5 bases). Germline assignment: CDR1 SGHRS and CDR2 YFSETQ. CDR3 length equals 14 residues. Trimming took off 3 bases at V and 5 bases at J, with 15 bases between the two ends.

This clonotype showed up many times. The chain joins TRBV4-2 to TRBJ2-2; D is ambiguous. CDR3 length: 14 amino acids. Germline V gene lookup returns CDR1 LGHNA and CDR2 YNFKEQ. V was shortened by 2 bases and J by 3 bases, with 7 bases between the two germline ends. CDR3 protein: CASSQRVHTGELFF. The CDR3 region has the DNA TGTGCCAGCAGCCAACGAGTCCACACCGGGGAGCTGTTTTTT.

At least ten counts were recorded for this clonotype. The rearrangement joins TRBV29-1 to TRBJ2-2; 12 nucleotides line up with TRBD2. With V trimmed by 4 bases and J by 3 bases, 3 bases remained unmatched. The CDR3 has 15 residues. From germline, CDR1 is SQVTM and CDR2 ANQGSEA. The CDR3 here is CSVGLAGVYTGELFF. CDR3 nucleotides: TGCAGCGTTGGACTAGCGGGGGTGTACACCGGGGAGCTGTTTTTT.

The chain links TRBV5-6 to TRBJ1-1; no reliable D call. This CDR3 contains 14 residues. In germline, CDR1 is SGHDT, CDR2 YYEEEE. V lost 0 bases, J lost 0 bases, and 6 bases lay in between. CDR3 nucleotide sequence: TGTGCCAGCAGCTTGGGGGCATTGAACACTGAAGCTTTCTTT. This gives the protein CASSLGALNTEAFF.

This clonotype was found many times. This chain connects TRBV7-2 to TRBJ2-3, with unresolved D. Germline loops: CDR1 SGHTA, CDR2 FQGNSA. The CDR3 consists of 14 residues. The V end lost 1 base, the J end lost 2 bases, and 7 bases lay between the germline ends. Here the CDR3 reads CASSLGITTDTQYF. DNA for the CDR3: TGTGCCAGCAGCTTAGGGATCACCACAGATACGCAGTATTTT.

This clonotype was counted many times. V usage is TRBV20-1 and J usage is TRBJ1-5, with D maybe TRBD1 (6 bases). Trimming removed 0 bases at V and 2 bases at J, with 8 bases between. The CDR3 is 14 residues long. Per germline, CDR1 DFQATT and CDR2 SNEGSKA (reference sequence). The CDR3 nucleotides read TGCAGTGCTAGAGAACAGGGAGGCAATCAGCCCCAGCATTTT. It is translated as CSAREQGGNQPQHF.

This clonotype was detected many times. The chain couples TRBV5-5 to TRBJ2-5; 9 bases agree with TRBD2. Trimming took 4 bases from V and 5 from J; bases not matched to a gene: 9. The length of the CDR3 is 15 residues. The germline CDR1 and CDR2 sequences are SGHKS and YYEKEE (reference sequence). The CDR3 nucleotides are TGTGCCAGCAGCGTCGGGACTAGCTCTCGGGAGACCCAGTACTTC. Amino acids: CASSVGTSSRETQYF.

The chain has TRBV28 and TRBJ2-7; D may be TRBD1 (6 bases). Germline V gene data show CDR1 as MDHEN and CDR2 as SYDVKM. Deletions cut 2 bases from V and 6 bases from J, with 17 bases between. The CDR3 consists of 15 residues. The CDR3 here is CASSLSFGRGAEQYF. CDR3 bases: TGTGCCAGCAGTTTAAGTTTTGGCAGGGGTGCCGAGCAGTACTTC.

In its sample, this clonotype was seen many times. This chain connects TRBV29-1 to TRBJ1-4; 7 positions match TRBD1. V dropped 5 bases and J dropped 6; count of bases not matched to a gene: 6. The CDR3 has 13 amino acids. Germline V gene data show CDR1 as SQVTM and CDR2 as ANQGSEA. CDR3 nucleotide sequence: TGCAGCGTTCGACAGGGAGGATATGAAAAACTGTTTTTT. The encoded protein is CSVRQGGYEKLFF.

This clonotype was counted at least ten times. The gene calls are TRBV4-2 and TRBJ2-1; no clear D gene. Germline V gene data show CDR1 as LGHNA and CDR2 as YNFKEQ. The CDR3 loop spans 14 amino acids. The V and J ends lost 6 bases and 7 bases respectively, with 16 bases between them. The CDR3 bases are TGTGCCAGCAGGGTTGTGCTAGTAGATAATGAGCAGTTCTTC. It yields the protein CASRVVLVDNEQFF.

This clonotype has ten or more counts. The chain combines TRBV19 with TRBJ2-3; the D is unclear. Germline assignment: CDR1 LNHDA and CDR2 SQIVND (reference sequence). The V end lost 5 bases, the J end lost 5 bases, and 11 bases lay between the germline ends. This CDR3 has 13 residues. Written as DNA, the CDR3 is TGTGCCAGTAGTGGGCAGCGCGGAGATACGCAGTATTTT. It yields the protein CASSGQRGDTQYF.

At least ten counts were recorded for this clonotype. The chain recombines TRBV7-2 with TRBJ2-1, with no clear D. The V and J ends lost 6 bases and 5 bases respectively, with 11 bases between them. The germline CDR1 and CDR2 sequences are SGHTA and FQGNSA. The CDR3 runs to 13 residues. CDR3 region: CASSPSRDNEQFF. The CDR3, as DNA: TGTGCCAGCAGTCCATCAAGAGACAATGAGCAGTTCTTC.

This clonotype was detected many times. The CDR3 sequence: CSVVSNTGELFF. The CDR3 DNA follows: TGCAGCGTTGTGTCGAACACCGGGGAGCTGTTTTTT. The J gene is TRBJ2-2, the V gene TRBV29-1; the D is unclear. Germline CDR1 is SQVTM and CDR2 is ANQGSEA. Trimming took 4 bases from V and 0 from J, leaving 3 bases between them. The CDR3 extends over 12 amino acids.

This clonotype was seen ten or more times. CDR3 DNA sequence: TGTGCCAGCTCACCACTCGTGGCGGGGACCTCGAAAGATACGCAGTATTTT. This sequence encodes CASSPLVAGTSKDTQYF. The chain carries TRBV18 and TRBJ2-3; D possibly corresponds to TRBD2 (6 bases). Between the trimmed V and J ends, which lost 1 base and 5 bases, there was a span of 19 bases. Germline lookup yields CDR1 KGHSH and CDR2 LQKENI. This CDR3 has 17 residues.

This clonotype was recorded many times. The chain recombines TRBV20-1 with TRBJ2-7, with 7 bases aligning to TRBD1. Germline CDR1 and CDR2: DFQATT and SNEGSKA (reference sequence). The CDR3 is made up of 12 amino acids. V was clipped by 5 bases and J by 1 base; unmatched bases: 2. CDR3 residues: CSAEGQSYEQYF. As DNA, the CDR3 is TGCAGTGCTGAGGGACAGTCCTACGAGCAGTACTTC.

This clonotype was observed at least ten times. The J gene is TRBJ1-5, the V gene TRBV20-1, with D maybe TRBD1 (5 bases). V gave up 6 bases and J gave up 6 bases, with 18 bases separating them. The CDR3 runs to 14 residues. Per germline, CDR1 DFQATT and CDR2 SNEGSKA (reference sequence). CDR3 region: CSAIDAQGSQPQHF. Written as DNA, the CDR3 is TGCAGTGCCATCGATGCCCAGGGATCTCAGCCCCAGCATTTT.

This clonotype has at least ten counts. V and J are TRBV6-6 and TRBJ2-2, with 9 bases lining up with TRBD1. Unmatched junction bases numbered 1, after V lost 5 bases and J lost 0 bases. Germline lookup yields CDR1 MNHNY and CDR2 SVGAGI (reference sequence). The CDR3 covers 15 residues. In nucleotides, the CDR3 is TGTGCCAGCAGTCGACAGGGGGCGAACACCGGGGAGCTGTTTTTT. This gives the protein CASSRQGANTGELFF.

The sample holds many counts of this clonotype. This rearrangement joins TRBV5-1 to TRBJ2-2; D unresolved. The CDR3 consists of 17 residues. Trimming left V 4 bases short and J 3 bases short, with 19 bases between. Germline CDR1 reads SGHRS; CDR2 reads YFSETQ. The CDR3 nucleotides read TGCGCCAGCAGCCATGGTGTTTCCGGGCCTTACACCGGGGAGCTGTTTTTT. The encoded protein is CASSHGVSGPYTGELFF.

This clonotype showed up many times. This chain links TRBV3-1 with TRBJ1-6, with 9 bases lining up with TRBD1. With V trimmed by 6 bases and J by 9 bases, 6 bases remained unmatched. Germline CDR1 reads LGHDT; CDR2 reads YNNKEL (reference sequence). The CDR3 has 14 residues. CDR3 sequence (DNA): TGTGCCAGCAGGCGGACAGGGGAGCCTTCACCCCTCCACTTT. Translating it yields CASRRTGEPSPLHF.

Ten or more counts support this clonotype. This chain links TRBV20-1 with TRBJ1-6; 7 positions agree with TRBD1. Trimming at V came to 5 bases and at J to 6 bases, leaving 4 bases not matched to a gene. Germline lookup yields CDR1 DFQATT and CDR2 SNEGSKA (reference sequence). The CDR3 loop spans 13 amino acids. The CDR3: CSAPRDSNSPLHF. CDR3 coding DNA: TGCAGTGCTCCCCGGGACAGTAATTCACCCCTCCACTTT.

This clonotype was found many times. CDR3 in DNA: TGCAGCGTCTCCCCAGGGCCACCTGGCGAGCAGTACTTC. It translates to CSVSPGPPGEQYF. J is TRBJ2-7 and V is TRBV29-1; D is possibly TRBD1 (5 bases). V lost 6 bases to trimming and J lost 6 bases, with 18 bases between them. Germline lookup yields CDR1 SQVTM and CDR2 ANQGSEA. CDR3 length: 13 amino acids.

Many counts were recorded for this clonotype. The DNA for the CDR3 is TGTGCCAGCAGTTACTCGGAAATACAAGAGACCCAGTACTTC. The encoded protein is CASSYSEIQETQYF. The chain joins TRBV6-5 to TRBJ2-5; D is undetermined. Germline CDR1 and CDR2: MNHEY and SVGAGI. Trimming removed 0 bases from V and 2 bases from J, with 7 bases in between. The CDR3 runs 14 residues.

There are many counts of this clonotype. The V and J genes are TRBV5-1 and TRBJ2-5; D is ambiguous. Trimming removed 2 bases from V and 10 bases from J, with 6 bases in between. CDR3 length: 10 residues. Germline V gives CDR1 SGHRS, CDR2 YFSETQ. Written as DNA, the CDR3 is TGCGCCAGCAGCTTCGTCGGCCAGTACTTC. Its translation: CASSFVGQYF.

This clonotype was counted ten times or more. The chain links TRBV28 to TRBJ2-5; a weak D match, TRBD1 (6 bases). V lost 5 bases and J lost 2, with 12 bases in between. Germline CDR1 reads MDHEN; CDR2 reads SYDVKM. This CDR3 region has 14 residues. The CDR3 DNA is TGTGCCAGCAGTAAGCAGGGGTTACAAGAGACCCAGTACTTC. It codes for CASSKQGLQETQYF.

This clonotype was counted ten times or more. The CDR3 loop is CASSLVFSSGGIQETQYF. The CDR3 nucleotides are TGCGCCAGCAGCTTGGTGTTTTCTAGCGGGGGCATCCAAGAGACCCAGTACTTC. V gene TRBV5-1 combines with J gene TRBJ2-5; 10 nucleotides line up with TRBD2. V shed 0 bases and J 1 base; nucleotides not matched to a gene: 9. The germline V gene encodes CDR1 SGHRS and CDR2 YFSETQ. This CDR3 is built from 18 residues. Full variable domain (outside the CDR3, taken from reference TRBV5-1 and TRBJ2-5): KAGVTQTPRYLIKTRGQQVTLSCSPISGHRSVSWYQQTPGQGLQFLFEYFSETQRNKGNFPGRFSGRQFSNSRSEMNVSTLELGDSALYLCASSLVFSSGGIQETQYFGPGTRLLVL.